This T cell receptor beta chain was recovered during a study of OX40 agonist ivuxolimab in advanced cancers. Across the study: Patients' therapy was ivuxolimab, an antibody that acts as an agonist of OX40 (CD134).

The germline V and J ends were trimmed by 5 bases and 2 bases, with 10 bases remaining between them. The CDR3 is 13 amino acids. The germline V gene has CDR1 MGHRA and CDR2 YSYEKL. Data came from immunoSEQ multiplex PCR; TCRdb stores just in-frame clones and leaves some out. The sample records about 69,000 clones, around 90% being singletons. The study's findings and limits: The study found that CD8+ T cells averaged more expanded clones than CD4+.

Remarks on this clone: What it recognizes is unknown.

The source material was CD4+ or CD8+ T cells sorted from blood, sampled in a trial of the OX40 agonist ivuxolimab. This TCR was recovered from an adult with an advanced solid tumor such as melanoma, head and neck, liver or kidney cancer. The chain has TRBV4-1 and TRBJ2-7; D possibly matches TRBD1 or TRBD2 (5 bases each). As DNA, the CDR3 is TGCGCCAGCAGCGCAGGGACGGCCTACGAGCAGTACTTC. Its protein product is CASSAGTAYEQYF.